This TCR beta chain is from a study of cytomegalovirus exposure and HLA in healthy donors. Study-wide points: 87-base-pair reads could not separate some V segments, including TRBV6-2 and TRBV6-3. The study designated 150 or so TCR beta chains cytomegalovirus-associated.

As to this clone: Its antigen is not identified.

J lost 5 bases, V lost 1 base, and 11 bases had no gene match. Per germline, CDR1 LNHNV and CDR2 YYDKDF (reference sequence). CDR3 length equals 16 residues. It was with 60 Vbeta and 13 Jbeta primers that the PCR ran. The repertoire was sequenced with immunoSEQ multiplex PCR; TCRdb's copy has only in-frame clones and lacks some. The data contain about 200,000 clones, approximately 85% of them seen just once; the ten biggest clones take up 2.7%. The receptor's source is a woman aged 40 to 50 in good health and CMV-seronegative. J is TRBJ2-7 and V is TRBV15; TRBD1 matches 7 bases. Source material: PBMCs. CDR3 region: CATSRAYETGNDEQYF. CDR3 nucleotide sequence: TGTGCCACCAGCAGAGCGTACGAGACAGGGAACGACGAGCAGTACTTC.